This T cell receptor (beta chain) stems from a study of glioma-infiltrating T cells. Trimming cost V 3 bases and J 6 bases; bases outside gene matches: 7. This CDR3 has 15 residues. Germline V gene data show CDR1 as SGDLS and CDR2 as YYNGEE. Using RNA template, CDR3s of TCR alpha and beta were amplified with iRepertoire arm-PCR. A single record per CDR3 protein comes from TCRdb applying MiXCR to the multiplex PCR reads. In the table there are about 130,000 distinct CDR3 sequences, roughly 25% of which are singletons. Details on this clonotype: Its target is not known.

Study conclusions and caveats: Tissue and blood shared very few CDR3 sequences.

V usage is TRBV9 and J usage is TRBJ2-1; TRBD1 aligns across 9 bases. The material sequenced was glioma tissue, nonneoplastic brain tissue, or PBMCs (not recorded which). This TCR came from a human donor with low-grade glioma or glioblastoma, undergoing nonglioma brain surgery, or in good health (not recorded which). CDR3 region: CASSEMTGGFNEQFF. CDR3 bases: TGTGCCAGCAGCGAAATGACAGGGGGGTTCAATGAGCAGTTCTTC.